Listed below are T cell receptor beta chains from one sample, sequenced in a study of T cells in Graves' hyperthyroidism and ophthalmopathy. Each CDR3 protein is one row after TCRdb ran MiXCR on the multiplex PCR reads. The sample contains about 360,000 distinct CDR3 sequences, 15% to 19% of which appear only once. The sequenced material came from blood. These receptors were collected from a woman aged 18-29 years with Graves' hyperthyroidism that later progressed to Graves' ophthalmopathy. Each CDR3 is given without its conserved first and last residue. Each record gives: V gene, CDR3 protein.

V: TRBV3-1
CDR3: ASSSGTWNQPQH

V: TRBV6-1
CDR3: ASSPLTDTGYGYT

V: TRBV28
CDR3: ASSRDSTEAF

V: TRBV19
CDR3: ASSQGTRDDEQF

V: TRBV4-3
CDR3: ASSQEASLTCEQY

V: TRBV20-1
CDR3: SAGGVRRGAYNEQF

V: TRBV19
CDR3: ASSITGHQPQH

V: TRBV19
CDR3: ASSNPSGRNDYEQY

V: TRBV5-1
CDR3: ASSLRTGNIYEQY

V: TRBV30
CDR3: AWSTGPSYEQY

V: TRBV20-1
CDR3: SARASEGYEQY

V: TRBV7-2
CDR3: ASSLGLGTGANVLT

V: TRBV6-2/TRBV6-3
CDR3: ASSYEGGKLNTGELF

V: TRBV15
CDR3: ATSSGISREAREKLF

V: TRBV7-2
CDR3: ASNPRRARSFTDTQY

V: TRBV28
CDR3: AGRSGLGTDTQY

V: TRBV12-3/TRBV12-4
CDR3: ASNEAAGAHNEQL

V: TRBV3-1
CDR3: ASSQLGGTSGTYEQY

V: TRBV5-8
CDR3: ASSSGTSGEYNEQF

V: TRBV6-1
CDR3: ASSEKGGASSYEQY

V: TRBV19
CDR3: ASSIVESDTGELF

V: TRBV6-1
CDR3: ASSLTGALNSPLH

V: TRBV4-2
CDR3: ASSQVPRSNEKLF

V: TRBV19
CDR3: ASSMFSARAGNQPQH

V: TRBV27
CDR3: ASSLSGWWGNEQF

V: TRBV6-1
CDR3: ASSSSIRERSIRNEQF

V: TRBV10-3
CDR3: AISESNSGSSTDTQY

V: TRBV14
CDR3: ASSQVATFLH

V: TRBV11-2
CDR3: ASSFKGPPTGELF

V: TRBV6-2/TRBV6-3
CDR3: ASSYFGTQY

V: TRBV29-1
CDR3: SALPYRGGEAF

V: TRBV6-1
CDR3: ASSDGGEQF

V: TRBV28
CDR3: ASRRGGGYEQY

V: TRBV5-6
CDR3: ASSLGRGTRGYT

V: TRBV27
CDR3: ASSFPGANVLT

V: TRBV10-2
CDR3: ASSESGSGAYYEQY

V: TRBV6-5
CDR3: ASSYSIPQSSYEQY

V: TRBV6-5
CDR3: ASSYDDTNTEAF

V: TRBV11-2
CDR3: ASRQIAGPIYNEQF

V: TRBV27
CDR3: ASSLSRRGAGANVLT

V: TRBV29-1
CDR3: SAPQGDGGGYT

V: TRBV4-3
CDR3: ASSPGLLYEQY

V: TRBV27
CDR3: ASSLSRVGSPLH

V: TRBV30
CDR3: AWRRRLAGSETQY

V: TRBV7-3
CDR3: ASSISGGAETQY

V: TRBV6-1
CDR3: ASRGDPYNERF

V: TRBV20-1
CDR3: SARDRIGTSGTPTDTQY

V: TRBV10-3
CDR3: ATGTNTGELF

V: TRBV6-1
CDR3: ASGLDGDNRPQH

V: TRBV7-2
CDR3: ASSLFLSRGTENTEAF

V: TRBV29-1
CDR3: SVETSGNVQETQY

V: TRBV11-2
CDR3: ASSSTSGRGNEQF

V: TRBV9
CDR3: ASSVGRNGYT

V: TRBV27
CDR3: ASSLQRYNEQF